One and the same sample provided the 32 T cell receptor beta chains below, sequenced in a study of T cell changes during pregnancy in multiple sclerosis (dated by TCRdb to between 2017 and 2020). Library creation used the immunoSEQ multiplex PCR assay. TCRdb's version of the immuneACCESS table is confined to in-frame rearrangements and falls short of the full clone set. An unresolved V gene accounts for under half of the shortfall where checked; the remainder is of unknown origin. The sample data list about 45,000 clones, and under 95% of these were observed just once. Roughly 0.55% of the sample goes to the ten largest clones. The material was CD4+ T cells from peripheral blood mononuclear cells, obtained in the third trimester of pregnancy. The receptor set was obtained from a female donor with multiple sclerosis, enrolled in a pregnancy study.

This clone was recorded only once. CDR3 region: CSGGQSYGYTF. The CDR3 DNA reads TGCAGCGGGGGGCAGTCCTATGGCTACACCTTC. The chain employs TRBV29-1 and TRBJ1-2; possible D gene TRBD1, 6 bases. V lost 7 bases and J lost 4, with 10 bases in between. Germline V gene lookup returns CDR1 SQVTM and CDR2 ANQGSEA. The CDR3 sequence is 11 residues long.

The chain joins TRBV28 to TRBJ1-2; no reliable D call. Looked up from germline, CDR1 is MDHEN and CDR2 is SYDVKM. Between the trimmed V and J ends, which lost 5 bases and 6 bases, there was a span of 16 bases. This CDR3 has 14 amino acids. In nucleotides, the CDR3 is TGTGCCAGCAGTGGGCCGATCGGAACCGATGGCTACACCTTC. This encodes CASSGPIGTDGYTF.

The gene calls are TRBV7-2 and TRBJ1-2; 8 bases are shared with TRBD1. Trimming at V came to 5 bases and at J to 8 bases, leaving 10 bases not matched to a gene. CDR3 length: 14 residues. The germline gives CDR1 SGHTA, CDR2 FQGNSA. The CDR3: CASSPKGQAPGYTF. As DNA, the CDR3 is TGTGCCAGCAGCCCCAAGGGACAGGCCCCGGGCTACACCTTC.

V gene TRBV6-6 combines with J gene TRBJ2-7, with 7 positions matching TRBD2. With V trimmed by 6 bases and J by 3 bases, 5 bases remained unmatched. The V gene's germline CDR1 is MNHNY and CDR2 SVGAGI (reference sequence). The CDR3 extends over 13 amino acids. CDR3 protein: CASRRGSDYEQYF. The CDR3 DNA is TGTGCCAGCAGACGCGGGAGTGACTACGAGCAGTACTTC.

The V call is TRBV27, the J call TRBJ2-7; 9 nucleotides line up with TRBD1. With V trimmed by 5 bases and J by 2 bases, 4 bases remained unmatched. The CDR3 runs to 14 residues. Germline loops: CDR1 MNHEY, CDR2 SMNVEV (reference sequence). CDR3 loop: CASSEDRGTYEQYF. In DNA form, the CDR3 reads TGTGCCAGCAGTGAGGACAGGGGAACCTACGAGCAGTACTTC.

V usage is TRBV15 and J usage is TRBJ1-4; D may be TRBD1 (5 bases). The CDR3 is made up of 14 amino acids. CDR1 and CDR2 from the germline V gene are LNHNV and YYDKDF (reference sequence). Trimming took off 0 bases at V and 10 bases at J, with 12 bases between the two ends. As DNA, the CDR3 is TGTGCCACCAGCAGAGATACCGGGAGGGGAAAACTGTTTTTT. Translation: CATSRDTGRGKLFF.

The rearrangement uses TRBV6-5 and TRBJ2-7, with TRBD2 matching over 12 bases. Trimming removed 0 bases from V and 6 bases from J; junction bases left unmatched: 3. The V gene's germline CDR1 is MNHEY and CDR2 SVGAGI. The CDR3 contains 15 residues. CDR3 region: CASSYSLAGGSEQYF. DNA for the CDR3: TGTGCCAGCAGTTACTCACTAGCGGGAGGTTCCGAGCAGTACTTC.

This clone was recorded once. For the CDR3, the DNA is TGTGCCAGCAAGACAGGGGGCGGTGATGGCTACACCTTC. Residues: CASKTGGGDGYTF. The chain is built from TRBV27 and TRBJ1-2, with 10 bases fitting TRBD1. The V segment lost 7 bases and the J segment 6 bases; nucleotides outside the gene matches: 5. The germline V gene has CDR1 MNHEY and CDR2 SMNVEV (reference sequence). The CDR3 is made up of 13 amino acids.

This clone was counted a single time. The chain employs TRBV28 and TRBJ2-2; D is uncertain. Trimming removed 2 bases at V and 6 bases at J, with 10 bases between. Germline lookup yields CDR1 MDHEN and CDR2 SYDVKM. The CDR3 runs 14 residues. CDR3 region: CASSLAVGSGELFF. The CDR3 DNA reads TGTGCCAGCAGTTTAGCGGTTGGGTCCGGGGAGCTGTTTTTT.

V gene TRBV27 combines with J gene TRBJ2-5, with TRBD2 as a possible D gene (5 bases). There are 13 residues in the CDR3. Germline V gives CDR1 MNHEY, CDR2 SMNVEV (reference sequence). V was shortened by 2 bases and J by 2 bases, with 6 bases between the two germline ends. The CDR3 region is CASSLRGQETQYF. The DNA of the CDR3 is TGTGCCAGCAGTTTACGGGGTCAAGAGACCCAGTACTTC.

The chain recombines TRBV7-2 with TRBJ2-7; possibly TRBD1 for D (5 bases). Germline CDR1 is SGHTA and CDR2 is FQGNSA. V was trimmed by 5 bases and J by 4 bases, leaving 9 bases between them. The CDR3 is 12 residues long. Here the CDR3 reads CASSPDTYEQYF. For the CDR3, the DNA is TGTGCCAGCAGCCCGGACACTTACGAGCAGTACTTC.

The CDR3 sequence is CASSLAGLENIQYF. CDR3 sequence (DNA): TGTGCCAGCAGCTTGGCAGGGTTGGAAAACATTCAGTACTTC. The J gene is TRBJ2-4, the V gene TRBV5-4; weak D call: TRBD1 (5 bases). Germline V gene lookup returns CDR1 SGHNT and CDR2 YYREEE (reference sequence). There are 14 residues in the CDR3. Trimming removed 0 bases from V and 5 bases from J, with 9 bases in between.

The chain has TRBV7-3 and TRBJ2-5; 14 bases map to TRBD2. The length of the CDR3 is 16 residues. Germline V gives CDR1 SGHTA, CDR2 FQGTGA. V trimming: 5 bases; J trimming: 4 bases; junction bases outside the gene matches: 6. Written as DNA, the CDR3 is TGTGCCAGCAGCCCGCGACTAGCGGGAGGGTCAGAGACCCAGTACTTC. It specifies CASSPRLAGGSETQYF.

V gene TRBV23-1 combines with J gene TRBJ2-6, with 8 bases identical to TRBD1. TRBV23-1 is annotated as an ORF whose role is uncertain. This CDR3 contains 19 residues. The J segment lost 1 base and the V segment lost 4 bases, leaving 12 bases of the junction unmatched. CDR3 sequence reads: CASSPNQGQEDSGANVLTF. For the CDR3, the DNA is TGCGCCAGCAGTCCAAATCAGGGACAGGAAGATTCTGGGGCCAACGTCCTGACTTTC.

This chain uses TRBV12-5 with TRBJ1-5; D is unclear. This CDR3 spans 14 amino acids. The V end was cut by 7 bases, the J end by 2 bases, with 12 bases between. Germline V gene data show CDR1 as LGHNT and CDR2 as FRNRAP. The DNA for the CDR3 is TGTGCTAGTGAGCCGGGGTTTGGCAATCAGCCCCAGCATTTT. The encoded protein is CASEPGFGNQPQHF.

The chain recombines TRBV25-1 with TRBJ2-2; D possibly corresponds to TRBD1 (7 bases). Germline V gives CDR1 MGHDK, CDR2 SYGVNS. This CDR3 comprises 14 residues. V was pared by 5 bases and J by 5 bases, with 12 bases between. As DNA, the CDR3 is TGTGCCAGCAGTAGACCAGGGGGGACCGGGGAGCTGTTTTTT. Its translation is CASSRPGGTGELFF.

This chain connects TRBV5-1 to TRBJ2-1; 11 bases fit TRBD2. The CDR3 length is 17 residues. Trimming removed 4 bases from V and 6 bases from J; junction bases left unmatched: 12. CDR1 and CDR2 (germline): SGHRS, YFSETQ. CDR3 DNA: TGCGCCAGCAGCCCCGGGGTAGCGGGAGGGCCAAGCAATGAGCAGTTCTTC. It specifies CASSPGVAGGPSNEQFF.

The chain couples TRBV15 to TRBJ2-1; 8 positions agree with TRBD2. This CDR3 has 17 amino acids. Germline V gives CDR1 LNHNV, CDR2 YYDKDF (reference sequence). The trim removed 3 bases at V and 2 bases at J, leaving 9 bases unmatched. This CDR3 reads CATSRRIAGTTYNEQFF. DNA of the CDR3: TGTGCCACCAGCAGGAGAATAGCGGGAACGACCTACAATGAGCAGTTCTTC.

The V and J genes are TRBV11-2 and TRBJ2-7; 13 nucleotides line up with TRBD2. The V gene end was trimmed by 0 bases and the J gene end by 4 bases; junction bases not matched to a gene: 6. Looked up from germline, CDR1 is SGHAT and CDR2 is FQNNGV. The length of the CDR3 is 17 residues. CDR3 DNA: TGTGCCAGCAGCTTAGACAGACTAGCGGGAGGAGGGTACGAGCAGTACTTC. Translation gives CASSLDRLAGGGYEQYF.

The chain employs TRBV18 and TRBJ1-1; the match to TRBD1 covers 7 bases. Germline V lookup: CDR1 KGHSH, CDR2 LQKENI. The junction had 7 bases not matched to a gene; V was cut back by 4 bases and J by 2 bases. This CDR3 has 15 amino acids. As DNA, the CDR3 is TGTGCCAGCTCACTCCGGACAGGCCGTAACACTGAAGCTTTCTTT. Protein sequence: CASSLRTGRNTEAFF.

This chain links TRBV19 with TRBJ1-5; D call uncertain. CDR3 size: 11 residues. Trimming cost V 3 bases and J 9 bases, with 6 bases left between them. Germline values: CDR1 LNHDA, CDR2 SQIVND (reference sequence). CDR3 in DNA: TGTGCCAGTAGTATTAACGGGCCCCAGCATTTT. Protein sequence: CASSINGPQHF.

The chain links TRBV5-1 to TRBJ2-3, with a weak D call TRBD1 (6 bases). Looked up from germline, CDR1 is SGHRS and CDR2 is YFSETQ. Trimming cost V 1 base and J 2 bases, with 11 bases left between them. This CDR3 has 15 amino acids. The CDR3 nucleotides read TGCGCCAGCAGCTTGTGGCAGGGGAACACAGATACGCAGTATTTT. It translates to CASSLWQGNTDTQYF.

This chain links TRBV18 with TRBJ1-5; D is unresolved. Per germline, CDR1 KGHSH and CDR2 LQKENI. V lost 3 bases, J lost 3 bases, and 6 bases lay in between. This CDR3 is built from 13 residues. This CDR3 reads CASSPGLNQPQHF. For the CDR3, the DNA is TGTGCCAGCTCACCTGGCCTCAATCAGCCCCAGCATTTT. Using reference TRBV18 and TRBJ1-5 for the parts outside the CDR3, the full variable domain is NAGVMQNPRHLVRRRGQEARLRCSPMKGHSHVYWYRQLPEEGLKFMVYLQKENIIDESGMPKERFSAEFPKEGPSILRIQQVVRGDSAAYFCASSPGLNQPQHFGDGTRLSIL.

The genes are TRBV19 and TRBJ1-1, with D maybe TRBD1 (5 bases). Germline CDR1 reads LNHDA; CDR2 reads SQIVND (reference sequence). The CDR3 sequence is 14 residues long. The V end was cut by 3 bases, the J end by 4 bases, with 12 bases between. CDR3 nucleotides: TGTGCCAGTAGTATCCCCACCGGGGGCACTGAAGCTTTCTTT. It translates to CASSIPTGGTEAFF.

The chain couples TRBV27 to TRBJ1-5; maybe TRBD1 (5 bases). Deletions cut 5 bases from V and 10 bases from J, with 15 bases between. The germline gives CDR1 MNHEY, CDR2 SMNVEV (reference sequence). The CDR3 is made up of 13 amino acids. Here the CDR3 reads CASSPRGGQPQHF. The CDR3 DNA follows: TGTGCCAGCAGTCCCCGCGGGGGTCAACCCCAGCATTTT.

V usage is TRBV6-5 and J usage is TRBJ1-1; 8 bases map to TRBD1. This CDR3 contains 12 residues. The germline CDR1 and CDR2 sequences are MNHEY and SVGAGI. Losses at the gene ends were 2 bases for V and 11 bases for J; bases not matched to a gene: 4. DNA for the CDR3: TGTGCCAGCAGTTACGGACAGGGAAGGGCTTTCTTT. Translating gives CASSYGQGRAFF.

V gene TRBV5-1 combines with J gene TRBJ2-3, with D unresolved. This CDR3 region has 13 residues. Trimming left V 2 bases short and J 6 bases short, with 10 bases between. Germline loops: CDR1 SGHRS, CDR2 YFSETQ. CDR3 bases: TGCGCCAGCAGCTTAGGATTCGGGGATACGCAGTATTTT. Residues: CASSLGFGDTQYF.

The V call is TRBV7-2, the J call TRBJ2-2; 7 bases are a match to TRBD1. The CDR3 runs 17 residues. V shed 4 bases and J 6 bases; nucleotides not matched to a gene: 14. Germline V CDR1 and CDR2: SGHTA, FQGNSA. CDR3 region: CASSSRLRGKIAGELFF. The CDR3 DNA sequence: TGTGCCAGCAGCTCGAGACTCAGGGGGAAGATCGCCGGGGAGCTGTTTTTT.

The chain is built from TRBV18 and TRBJ2-1; the match to TRBD2 covers 7 bases. Trimming took 3 bases from V and 9 from J; bases not matched to a gene: 8. CDR3 size: 14 residues. The germline V gene encodes CDR1 KGHSH and CDR2 LQKENI. The CDR3 nucleotides read TGTGCCAGCTCACCTTGGAAGCGGGATTCTGAGCAGTTCTTC. Translation: CASSPWKRDSEQFF.

The J gene is TRBJ1-1, the V gene TRBV5-4; no clear D. The CDR3 is 14 amino acids. V lost 6 bases and J 1 base, leaving 13 bases between the germline ends. CDR1 and CDR2 (germline): SGHNT, YYREEE (reference sequence). This CDR3 reads CASTSETPNTEAFF. Here the CDR3 DNA reads TGTGCCAGCACCTCAGAAACCCCGAACACTGAAGCTTTCTTT.

The chain couples TRBV4-1 to TRBJ2-2; 9 bases match TRBD1. The CDR3 extends over 16 amino acids. From germline, CDR1 is MGHRA and CDR2 YSYEKL. V lost 1 base to trimming and J lost 1 base; unmatched junction nucleotides: 1. The CDR3 DNA reads as TGCGCCAGCAGCCAAGGGACAGGGGTGAACACCGGGGAGCTGTTTTTT. It specifies CASSQGTGVNTGELFF.

The chain is built from TRBV28 and TRBJ2-7; TRBD2 is a possible D gene (5 bases). Germline values: CDR1 MDHEN, CDR2 SYDVKM. V was shortened by 2 bases and J by 8 bases, with 16 bases between the two germline ends. The CDR3 is made up of 14 amino acids. The CDR3 coding sequence is TGTGCCAGCAGTTTAGGTCTAGCAACTGAGAAGCAGTACTTC. Amino acids: CASSLGLATEKQYF.